This TCR beta chain was sequenced in a study of cytomegalovirus exposure and HLA in healthy donors. Study-level findings and limits: Sequencing likely generated an artifact that appeared as a cluster of highly shared sequence variants.

Germline V gene lookup returns CDR1 SGHTA and CDR2 FQGNSA. This CDR3 is built from 14 residues. V was shortened by 1 base and J by 8 bases, with 14 bases between the two germline ends. Comments on this clone: As yet, its antigen is unknown.

With 60 Vbeta and 13 Jbeta primers, the PCR was carried out. Clones were read by immunoSEQ multiplex PCR, and TCRdb kept only the in-frame ones, dropping some. Here the sample spans around 140,000 clones, roughly 80% being singletons. Donors were nominally healthy when sampled, though unrecorded immune exposures were likely. This receptor was identified in a female donor in good health and CMV-seronegative. The chain is built from TRBV7-2 and TRBJ1-2; D gene unclear. Specimen: PBMCs. DNA of the CDR3: TGTGCCAGCAGCTTAGTTCCAGATCGGGTCGGCTACACCTTC. The encoded protein is CASSLVPDRVGYTF.